The present entry profiles one T cell receptor (beta chain) with its context. Read coverage stops 3 residues before the CDR3 terminus; the germline J gene supplies the remainder. CDR1 is MNHNS, CDR2 SASEGT, per germline. The CDR3 loop spans 14 amino acids. The method was immunoSEQ multiplex PCR; TCRdb's version includes in-frame clones alone and lacks a portion of them. The sample data list fewer than 30,000 clones. This sample was included in a study of T cells in women clearing cervical HPV infection. The specimen was blood buffy coat. The V call is TRBV6-1, the J call TRBJ2-5; 7 positions agree with TRBD1. The sequence derives from a woman aged 18 to 75 with a cervical HPV16 infection that either progressed to CIN3+ or cleared (not recorded which). This CDR3 reads CASSEAGTALTQYF. The sequenced CDR3 bases are TGTGCCAGCAGTGAAGCGGGGACAGCACTCACC.